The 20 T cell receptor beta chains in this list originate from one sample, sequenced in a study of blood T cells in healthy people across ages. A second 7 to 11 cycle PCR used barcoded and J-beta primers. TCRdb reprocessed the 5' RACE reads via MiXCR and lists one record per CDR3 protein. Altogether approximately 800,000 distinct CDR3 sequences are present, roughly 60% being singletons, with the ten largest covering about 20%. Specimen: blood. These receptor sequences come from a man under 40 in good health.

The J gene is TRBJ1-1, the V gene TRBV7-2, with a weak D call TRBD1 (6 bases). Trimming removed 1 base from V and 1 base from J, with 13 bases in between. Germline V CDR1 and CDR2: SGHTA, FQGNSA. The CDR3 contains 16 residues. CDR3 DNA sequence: TGTGCCAGCAGCTTAGGGGGAGGGGGAAAGAACACTGAAGCTTTCTTT. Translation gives CASSLGGGGKNTEAFF.

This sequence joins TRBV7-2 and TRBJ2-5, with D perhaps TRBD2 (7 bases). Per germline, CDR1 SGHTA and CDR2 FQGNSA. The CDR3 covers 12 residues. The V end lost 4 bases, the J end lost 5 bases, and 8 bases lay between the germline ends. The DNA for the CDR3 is TGTGCCAGCAGCTGGGGGGGCGAGACCCAGTACTTC. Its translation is CASSWGGETQYF.

In nucleotides, the CDR3 is TGCAGCGTTAAAAGGGGGGCAGGGAAAATGGAGACCCAGTACTTC. Translated, it gives CSVKRGAGKMETQYF. V and J are TRBV29-1 and TRBJ2-5; either TRBD1 or TRBD2 may fit D (6 bases each). The CDR3 runs to 15 residues. The V and J ends lost 5 bases and 5 bases respectively, with 21 bases between them. Looked up from germline, CDR1 is SQVTM and CDR2 is ANQGSEA.

The CDR3 here is CSAPGTGPLGGELFF. CDR3 bases: TGCAGTGCCCCCGGAACAGGCCCTTTGGGCGGGGAGCTGTTTTTT. The V call is TRBV20-1, the J call TRBJ2-2; perhaps TRBD1 as D (5 bases). Germline loops: CDR1 DFQATT, CDR2 SNEGSKA (reference sequence). The V end was cut by 6 bases, the J end by 7 bases, with 21 bases between. The CDR3 has 15 residues.

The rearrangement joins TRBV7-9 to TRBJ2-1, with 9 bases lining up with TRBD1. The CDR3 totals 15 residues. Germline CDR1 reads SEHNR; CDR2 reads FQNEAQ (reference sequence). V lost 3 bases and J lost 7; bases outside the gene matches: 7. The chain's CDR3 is CASSFPGQGQNEQFF. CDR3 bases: TGTGCCAGCAGCTTTCCGGGACAGGGACAAAATGAGCAGTTCTTC.

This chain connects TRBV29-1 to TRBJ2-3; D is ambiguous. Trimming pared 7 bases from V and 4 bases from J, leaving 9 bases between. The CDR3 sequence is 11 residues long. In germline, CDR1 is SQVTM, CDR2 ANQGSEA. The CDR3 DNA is TGCAGCGCCTACACTCCAGATACGCAGTATTTT. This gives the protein CSAYTPDTQYF.

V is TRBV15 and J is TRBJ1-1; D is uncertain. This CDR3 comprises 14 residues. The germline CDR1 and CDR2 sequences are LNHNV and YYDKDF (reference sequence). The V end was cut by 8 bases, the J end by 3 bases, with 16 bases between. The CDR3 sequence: CATGKRRVDTEAFF. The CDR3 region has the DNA TGTGCCACCGGGAAACGGAGGGTGGACACTGAAGCTTTCTTT.

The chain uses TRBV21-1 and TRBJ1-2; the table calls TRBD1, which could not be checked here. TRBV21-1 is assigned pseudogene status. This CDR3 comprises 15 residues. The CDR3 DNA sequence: TGTGCCAGCAGCGCTCCCGGGACAGGGTACTATGGCTACACCTTC. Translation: CASSAPGTGYYGYTF.

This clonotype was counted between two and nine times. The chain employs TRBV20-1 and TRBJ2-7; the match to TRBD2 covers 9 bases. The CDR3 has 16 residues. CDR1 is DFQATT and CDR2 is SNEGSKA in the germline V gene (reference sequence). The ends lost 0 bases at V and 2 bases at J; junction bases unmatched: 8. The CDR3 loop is CSARDRRLAGTYEQYF. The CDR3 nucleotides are TGCAGTGCTAGAGATCGTCGTCTAGCGGGGACCTACGAGCAGTACTTC.

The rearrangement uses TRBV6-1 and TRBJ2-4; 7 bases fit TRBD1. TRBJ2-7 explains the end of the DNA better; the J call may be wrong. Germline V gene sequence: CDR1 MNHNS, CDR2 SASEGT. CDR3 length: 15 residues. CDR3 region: CASSPSAGGTYEQYF. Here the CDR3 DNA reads TGTGCCAGCAGCCCCTCGGCAGGGGGAACCTACGAGCAGTACTTC.

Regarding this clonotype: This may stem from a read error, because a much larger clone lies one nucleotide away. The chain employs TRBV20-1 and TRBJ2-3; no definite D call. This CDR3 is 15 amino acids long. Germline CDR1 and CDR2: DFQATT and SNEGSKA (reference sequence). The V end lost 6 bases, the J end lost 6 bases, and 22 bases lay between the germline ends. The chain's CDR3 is CSADPDSDGTDTQYF. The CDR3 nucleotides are TGCAGTGCCGACCCAGACTCGGACGGAACGGATACGCAGTATTTT.

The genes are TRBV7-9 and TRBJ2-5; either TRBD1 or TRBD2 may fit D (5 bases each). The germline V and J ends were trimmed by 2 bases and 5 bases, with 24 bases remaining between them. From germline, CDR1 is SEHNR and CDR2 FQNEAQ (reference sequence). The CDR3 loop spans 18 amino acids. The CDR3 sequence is CASSLLPGDRNPLETQYF. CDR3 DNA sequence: TGTGCCAGCAGCTTACTCCCCGGGGACCGGAACCCTCTTGAGACCCAGTACTTC.

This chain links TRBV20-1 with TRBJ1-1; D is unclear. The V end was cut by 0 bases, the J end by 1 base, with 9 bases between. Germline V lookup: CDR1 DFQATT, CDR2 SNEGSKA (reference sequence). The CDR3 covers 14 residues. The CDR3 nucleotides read TGCAGTGCTAGAGAGGGAGGGTCGAACACTGAAGCTTTCTTT. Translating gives CSAREGGSNTEAFF.

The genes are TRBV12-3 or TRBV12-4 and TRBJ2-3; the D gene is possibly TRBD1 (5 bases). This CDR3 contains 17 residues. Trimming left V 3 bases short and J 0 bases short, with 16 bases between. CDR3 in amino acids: CASSFMSDSFSTDTQYF. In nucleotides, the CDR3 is TGTGCCAGCAGTTTTATGTCTGACAGCTTCAGCACAGATACGCAGTATTTT.

The CDR3 is CSARGQAHYGYTF. The CDR3 nucleotides read TGCAGTGCTAGGGGACAGGCCCACTATGGCTACACCTTC. The chain couples TRBV20-1 to TRBJ1-2; 8 bases are a match to TRBD1. Germline lookup yields CDR1 DFQATT and CDR2 SNEGSKA (reference sequence). The CDR3 is made up of 13 amino acids. V lost 3 bases and J lost 3; bases outside the gene matches: 3.

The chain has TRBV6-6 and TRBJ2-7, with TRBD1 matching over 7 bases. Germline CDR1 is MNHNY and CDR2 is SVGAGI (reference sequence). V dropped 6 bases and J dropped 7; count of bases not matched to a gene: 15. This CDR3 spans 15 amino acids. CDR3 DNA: TGTGCCAGCAGGCCCATTACGACAGGGAACAATGAGCAGTACTTC. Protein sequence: CASRPITTGNNEQYF.

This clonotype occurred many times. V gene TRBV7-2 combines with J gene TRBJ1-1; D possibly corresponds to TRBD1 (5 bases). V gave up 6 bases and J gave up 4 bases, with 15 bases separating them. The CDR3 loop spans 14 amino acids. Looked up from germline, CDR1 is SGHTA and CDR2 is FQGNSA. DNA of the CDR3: TGTGCCAGCAGTGCAGATCTGAGGGGCACTGAAGCTTTCTTT. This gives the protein CASSADLRGTEAFF.

CDR3 region: CSVEGGASVAPEQYF. CDR3 sequence (DNA): TGCAGCGTTGAAGGGGGAGCTAGCGTAGCCCCCGAGCAGTACTTC. The genes are TRBV29-1 and TRBJ2-7; D may be TRBD2 (6 bases). Germline CDR1 reads SQVTM; CDR2 reads ANQGSEA. With 1 base removed from V and 6 bases from J, the gap between germline ends came to 19 bases. This CDR3 has 15 amino acids.

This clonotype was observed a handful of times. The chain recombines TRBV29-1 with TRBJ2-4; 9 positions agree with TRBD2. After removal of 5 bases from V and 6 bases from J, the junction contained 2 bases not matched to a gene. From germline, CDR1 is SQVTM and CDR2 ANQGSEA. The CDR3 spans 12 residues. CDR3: CSVRLAANIQYF. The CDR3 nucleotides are TGCAGCGTTCGACTAGCGGCAAACATTCAGTACTTC.

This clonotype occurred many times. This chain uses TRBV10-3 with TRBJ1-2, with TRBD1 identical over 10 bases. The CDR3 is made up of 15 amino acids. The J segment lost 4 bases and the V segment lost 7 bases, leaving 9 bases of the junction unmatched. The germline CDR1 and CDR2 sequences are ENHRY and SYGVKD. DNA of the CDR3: TGTGCCATCACGATGACAGGGGGCAGCGGCTATGGCTACACCTTC. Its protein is CAITMTGGSGYGYTF.